These 32 T cell receptor beta chains originate from one sample sequenced in a study of control samples from healthy donors and cancer patients. Generated by immunoSEQ multiplex PCR, the TCRdb table keeps only in-frame clones and is missing some. The table records about 86,000 clones, 94% of them present only once. What was sequenced was blood. These receptors all stem from a woman in her late teens or twenties in good health.

The CDR3, as DNA: TGCGCCAGCAGCGGAGGGACAGGTCGACAAGAGACCCAGTACTTC. Translated: CASSGGTGRQETQYF. V is TRBV5-1 and J is TRBJ2-5; 8 bases are a match to TRBD1. J gave up 2 bases and V 4 bases, and 7 bases lay outside the gene matches. Germline V CDR1 and CDR2: SGHRS, YFSETQ. This CDR3 spans 15 amino acids.

This chain links TRBV27 with TRBJ2-2; 8 nucleotides agree with TRBD1. The ends lost 7 bases at V and 1 base at J; junction bases unmatched: 5. From germline, CDR1 is MNHEY and CDR2 SMNVEV (reference sequence). The CDR3 spans 15 residues. The DNA for the CDR3 is TGTGCCAGCAAGATGGGGACAGGGAACACCGGGGAGCTGTTTTTT. Amino acid sequence: CASKMGTGNTGELFF.

The chain couples TRBV11-2 to TRBJ2-4, with D perhaps assigned TRBD1 or TRBD2 (5 bases each). The CDR3 spans 14 residues. The V end lost 5 bases, the J end lost 0 bases, and 8 bases lay between the germline ends. The V gene's germline CDR1 is SGHAT and CDR2 FQNNGV. DNA for the CDR3: TGTGCCAGCAGCCCTGGGACAGCCAAAAACATTCAGTACTTC. This gives the protein CASSPGTAKNIQYF.

This chain links TRBV5-1 with TRBJ2-1; 10 positions agree with TRBD2. The germline V gene encodes CDR1 SGHRS and CDR2 YFSETQ. Germline trimming cut 4 bases from V and 6 bases from J; bases unmatched to any gene: 4. The CDR3 covers 14 residues. Written as DNA, the CDR3 is TGCGCCAGCAGCCCTAGCGGGAGTGCCAATGAGCAGTTCTTC. It yields the protein CASSPSGSANEQFF.

The chain links TRBV6-2 or TRBV6-3 to TRBJ1-4; 10 nucleotides align to TRBD1. CDR1 and CDR2 from the germline V gene are MNHEY and SVGEGT. After removal of 5 bases from V and 8 bases from J, the junction contained 11 bases not matched to a gene. CDR3 length equals 16 residues. The CDR3 DNA reads as TGTGCCAGCAGTCAGAGACGGACAGGGGGGCAGGAAAAACTGTTTTTT. Protein product: CASSQRRTGGQEKLFF.

This rearrangement joins TRBV27 to TRBJ1-3; D is unclear. Deletions cut 5 bases from V and 4 bases from J, with 9 bases between. Germline V lookup: CDR1 MNHEY, CDR2 SMNVEV (reference sequence). This CDR3 has 13 residues. The CDR3 region is CASSTGLGNTIYF. The DNA of the CDR3 is TGTGCCAGCAGTACCGGTCTGGGAAACACCATATATTTT.

In DNA, the CDR3 is TGCAGCGGCGGGACAGGGGAGGCCCAGTACTTC. The encoded protein is CSGGTGEAQYF. The chain recombines TRBV29-1 with TRBJ2-5, with 10 nucleotides matching TRBD1. This CDR3 comprises 11 residues. Germline V CDR1 and CDR2: SQVTM, ANQGSEA. Unmatched junction bases numbered 5, after V lost 7 bases and J lost 9 bases.

The V call is TRBV19, the J call TRBJ2-7, with D perhaps TRBD2 (6 bases). The CDR3 loop spans 15 amino acids. The germline CDR1 and CDR2 sequences are LNHDA and SQIVND (reference sequence). Deletions cut 5 bases from V and 4 bases from J, with 18 bases between. The CDR3 loop reads CASSPRAGLNYEQYF. The CDR3 DNA is TGTGCCAGTAGTCCTCGGGCGGGACTTAATTACGAGCAGTACTTC. The full variable domain, its missing parts supplied by reference TRBV19 and TRBJ2-7, is DGGITQSPKYLFRKEGQNVTLSCEQNLNHDAMYWYRQDPGQGLRLIYYSQIVNDFQKGDIAEGYSVSREKKESFPLTVTSAQKNPTAFYLCASSPRAGLNYEQYFGPGTRLTVT.

Notes on this clone: Other DNA sequences in this specimen translate into the identical CDR3. The chain is built from TRBV11-2 and TRBJ1-1; D is unclear. Trimming pared 5 bases from V and 0 bases from J, leaving 4 bases between. CDR1 and CDR2 from the germline V gene are SGHAT and FQNNGV. The CDR3 runs 12 residues. CDR3 in DNA: TGTGCCAGCAGCCTTATGAACACTGAAGCTTTCTTT. This gives the protein CASSLMNTEAFF.

J is TRBJ2-7 and V is TRBV5-1, with no clear D. CDR3 length equals 14 residues. Germline CDR1 is SGHRS and CDR2 is YFSETQ. V lost 5 bases, J lost 2 bases, and 14 bases lay in between. CDR3 loop: CASSPRTVTYEQYF. CDR3 nucleotide sequence: TGCGCCAGCAGTCCCAGGACGGTAACCTACGAGCAGTACTTC.

This chain uses TRBV19 with TRBJ1-1; D is ambiguous. The CDR3 totals 14 residues. With 3 bases removed from V and 2 bases from J, the gap between germline ends came to 10 bases. The germline CDR1 and CDR2 sequences are LNHDA and SQIVND (reference sequence). This CDR3 reads CASSMSGVNTEAFF. The CDR3 bases are TGTGCCAGTAGTATGTCTGGGGTAAACACTGAAGCTTTCTTT.

V and J are TRBV2 and TRBJ2-1; D might be TRBD1 (5 bases). Trimming left V 2 bases short and J 3 bases short, with 17 bases between. CDR1 SNHLY and CDR2 FYNNEI come from the germline V gene. This CDR3 comprises 17 residues. The CDR3 spells CASSELGQVIFYNEQFF. The DNA of the CDR3 is TGTGCCAGCAGTGAATTGGGGCAGGTTATATTCTACAATGAGCAGTTCTTC. Full variable domain (outside the CDR3, taken from reference TRBV2 and TRBJ2-1): EPEVTQTPSHQVTQMGQEVILRCVPISNHLYFYWYRQILGQKVEFLVSFYNNEISEKSEIFDDQFSVERPDGSNFTLKIRSTKLEDSAMYFCASSELGQVIFYNEQFFGPGTRLTVL.

The V gene is TRBV19, the J gene TRBJ2-1; 7 bases align to TRBD1. Trimming took 2 bases from V and 3 from J; bases not matched to a gene: 4. This CDR3 is built from 15 residues. CDR1 and CDR2 from the germline V gene are LNHDA and SQIVND (reference sequence). This CDR3 is CASSIRQGDYNEQFF. CDR3 bases: TGTGCCAGTAGTATAAGGCAGGGGGACTACAATGAGCAGTTCTTC. The full variable domain, in which reference TRBV19 and TRBJ2-1 provide the parts outside the CDR3, is DGGITQSPKYLFRKEGQNVTLSCEQNLNHDAMYWYRQDPGQGLRLIYYSQIVNDFQKGDIAEGYSVSREKKESFPLTVTSAQKNPTAFYLCASSIRQGDYNEQFFGPGTRLTVL.

V usage is TRBV14 and J usage is TRBJ2-7, with D maybe TRBD1 (5 bases). Trimming left V 4 bases short and J 0 bases short, with 10 bases between. CDR3 size: 14 residues. Germline CDR1 and CDR2: SGHDN and FVKESK. CDR3 nucleotide sequence: TGTGCCAGCAGCCCTCGACAGTTCTCCTACGAGCAGTACTTC. It translates to CASSPRQFSYEQYF.

This rearrangement joins TRBV5-4 to TRBJ2-3; D is uncertain. V lost 4 bases to trimming and J lost 2 bases, with 8 bases between them. This CDR3 spans 13 amino acids. Germline V gives CDR1 SGHNT, CDR2 YYREEE (reference sequence). The chain's CDR3 is CASSPLITDTQYF. The DNA of the CDR3 is TGTGCCAGCAGCCCCCTAATCACAGATACGCAGTATTTT.

The V gene is TRBV5-6, the J gene TRBJ1-2; D remains ambiguous. The CDR3 consists of 13 residues. Germline CDR1 and CDR2: SGHDT and YYEEEE. The V gene lost 1 base and the J gene lost 1 base, with 5 bases spanning the gap. The CDR3 DNA reads as TGTGCCAGCAGCTTGCCCCGTAACTATGGCTACACCTTC. Its translation: CASSLPRNYGYTF.

The genes are TRBV4-3 and TRBJ1-6; no definite D call. The CDR3 runs 15 residues. Germline CDR1 reads LGHNA; CDR2 reads YSLEER. Trimming stripped 2 bases from V and 7 bases from J, with 12 bases between. The CDR3 region has the DNA TGCGCCAGCAGCCAACTTGGGTGGCCCAATTCACCCCTCCACTTT. Its translation: CASSQLGWPNSPLHF.

The chain is built from TRBV28 and TRBJ2-3, with TRBD2 matching over 9 bases. This CDR3 has 16 amino acids. Trimming at V came to 6 bases and at J to 6 bases, leaving 13 bases not matched to a gene. Per the germline V gene, CDR1 is MDHEN and CDR2 is SYDVKM. The CDR3, as DNA: TGTGCCAGCAGCGTAACTAAGCGGGAGGCCAGGGATACGCAGTATTTT. Encoded protein: CASSVTKREARDTQYF. The entire variable domain, with the rest obtained from reference TRBV28 and TRBJ2-3, is as follows: DVKVTQSSRYLVKRTGEKVFLECVQDMDHENMFWYRQDPGLGLRLIYFSYDVKMKEKGDIPEGYSVSREKKERFSLILESASTNQTSMYLCASSVTKREARDTQYFGPGTRLTVL.

V gene TRBV9 combines with J gene TRBJ1-3; D is uncertain. This CDR3 contains 18 residues. V lost 2 bases to trimming and J lost 1 base, with 19 bases between them. Germline lookup yields CDR1 SGDLS and CDR2 YYNGEE. The CDR3 is CASSVDHWVGRSGNTIYF. CDR3 DNA: TGTGCCAGCAGCGTCGATCATTGGGTGGGTCGATCTGGAAACACCATATATTTT.

This rearrangement joins TRBV29-1 to TRBJ2-7; the D call may be TRBD1 or TRBD2 (5 bases each). This CDR3 region has 13 residues. The germline V gene has CDR1 SQVTM and CDR2 ANQGSEA. Trimming cost V 6 bases and J 4 bases, with 16 bases left between them. Written as DNA, the CDR3 is TGCAGCGTCCTGGAGTCTGGGGGTTACGAGCAGTACTTC. Protein: CSVLESGGYEQYF.

This sequence joins TRBV27 and TRBJ2-7; 9 bases line up with TRBD1. V gave up 2 bases and J gave up 1 base; unmatched junction bases: 9. The CDR3 loop spans 17 amino acids. CDR1 is MNHEY and CDR2 is SMNVEV in the germline V gene (reference sequence). The CDR3 DNA sequence: TGTGCCAGCAGTTTAGCCGATACCGGGACAGGGTCCTACGAGCAGTACTTC. The encoded protein is CASSLADTGTGSYEQYF.

The V and J genes are TRBV29-1 and TRBJ1-1, with D possibly matching TRBD1 (6 bases). The CDR3 has 13 residues. Trimming took off 3 bases at V and 9 bases at J, with 17 bases between the two ends. Germline V gene sequence: CDR1 SQVTM, CDR2 ANQGSEA. CDR3 nucleotide sequence: TGCAGCGTTGAGGGCAGGGGCACTTTACAAGCTTTCTTT. Translated, it gives CSVEGRGTLQAFF.

Written as DNA, the CDR3 is TGTGCCAGCAGCTTAGTTTCGATGGTCCAGGGGAAGGAGACCCAGTACTTC. Amino acids: CASSLVSMVQGKETQYF. V and J are TRBV7-8 and TRBJ2-5, with D maybe TRBD1 (6 bases). The CDR3 extends over 17 amino acids. Germline values: CDR1 SGHVS, CDR2 FQNEAQ. Trimming shortened V by 1 base and J by 5 bases, and 20 bases separated the two germline ends.

The table lists this clone with a count of one. The chain combines TRBV5-1 with TRBJ2-7; 10 positions match TRBD2. The CDR3 extends over 16 amino acids. The trim removed 4 bases at V and 2 bases at J, leaving 9 bases unmatched. Germline V gives CDR1 SGHRS, CDR2 YFSETQ. The CDR3 coding sequence is TGCGCCAGCAGCACTCACGGACTAGCGGAGGCCTACGAGCAGTACTTC. Amino acid sequence: CASSTHGLAEAYEQYF.

The chain recombines TRBV7-2 with TRBJ1-6; the D gene is possibly TRBD1 (6 bases). Per germline, CDR1 SGHTA and CDR2 FQGNSA. This CDR3 is built from 15 residues. V lost 3 bases to trimming and J lost 5 bases, with 11 bases between them. The CDR3 bases are TGTGCCAGCAGCTTCCACAGGGTGGATAATTCACCCCTCCACTTT. Its translation is CASSFHRVDNSPLHF.

The V call is TRBV5-6, the J call TRBJ2-1; 10 bases line up with TRBD2. Germline V gene sequence: CDR1 SGHDT, CDR2 YYEEEE. CDR3 length: 15 amino acids. V gave up 3 bases and J gave up 3 bases; unmatched junction bases: 3. CDR3 in amino acids: CASSYSGRHYNEQFF. The CDR3 DNA follows: TGTGCCAGCAGCTATAGCGGGAGGCACTACAATGAGCAGTTCTTC.

The V call is TRBV5-1, the J call TRBJ2-7, with a weak D call TRBD1 (5 bases). The germline V gene encodes CDR1 SGHRS and CDR2 YFSETQ. The CDR3 consists of 13 residues. V was clipped by 3 bases and J by 5 bases, with 12 bases between them. For the CDR3, the DNA is TGCGCCAGCAGCTGGCCAGGGCTGGACGAGCAGTACTTC. It translates to CASSWPGLDEQYF.

The CDR3 is CASSDTDTQYF. CDR3 bases: TGTGCCAGCAGCGATACAGATACGCAGTATTTT. The genes are TRBV28 and TRBJ2-3; D not certain. Trimming pared 6 bases from V and 3 bases from J, leaving 4 bases between. Germline V gene data show CDR1 as MDHEN and CDR2 as SYDVKM. This CDR3 has 11 residues.

The CDR3 spells CSASTRLNTEAFF. The CDR3 nucleotides are TGCAGTGCTAGTACGAGGCTGAACACTGAAGCTTTCTTT. This sequence joins TRBV20-1 and TRBJ1-1; D not resolved. Germline V lookup: CDR1 DFQATT, CDR2 SNEGSKA (reference sequence). CDR3 length equals 13 residues. Trimming stripped 3 bases from V and 0 bases from J, with 8 bases between.

CDR3 loop: CASSLPQGNQETQYF. DNA for the CDR3: TGTGCCAGCAGTTTACCCCAGGGGAACCAAGAGACCCAGTACTTC. The V gene is TRBV28, the J gene TRBJ2-5, with D possibly being TRBD1 (6 bases). Germline-derived CDR1 and CDR2 are MDHEN and SYDVKM. This CDR3 region has 15 residues. V was clipped by 2 bases and J by 0 bases, with 10 bases between them. Looking up the rest from reference TRBV28 and TRBJ2-5 gives the full variable domain: DVKVTQSSRYLVKRTGEKVFLECVQDMDHENMFWYRQDPGLGLRLIYFSYDVKMKEKGDIPEGYSVSREKKERFSLILESASTNQTSMYLCASSLPQGNQETQYFGPGTRLLVL.

The CDR3 loop reads CASSLDRAGNTIYF. DNA for the CDR3: TGCGCCAGCAGCTTGGACAGGGCTGGAAACACCATATATTTT. V gene TRBV5-1 combines with J gene TRBJ1-3; D is possibly TRBD1 (6 bases). The CDR3 consists of 14 residues. CDR1 SGHRS and CDR2 YFSETQ come from the germline V gene. Trimming took 0 bases from V and 2 from J, leaving 6 bases between them.

V and J are TRBV9 and TRBJ2-7; 11 bases agree with TRBD2. The J segment lost 7 bases and the V segment lost 3 bases, leaving 12 bases of the junction unmatched. CDR3 length: 16 amino acids. Germline lookup yields CDR1 SGDLS and CDR2 YYNGEE. As DNA, the CDR3 is TGTGCCAGCAGCGCGTCCGGGACTAGCGGATCTCGGGAGCAGTACTTC. Translated: CASSASGTSGSREQYF.